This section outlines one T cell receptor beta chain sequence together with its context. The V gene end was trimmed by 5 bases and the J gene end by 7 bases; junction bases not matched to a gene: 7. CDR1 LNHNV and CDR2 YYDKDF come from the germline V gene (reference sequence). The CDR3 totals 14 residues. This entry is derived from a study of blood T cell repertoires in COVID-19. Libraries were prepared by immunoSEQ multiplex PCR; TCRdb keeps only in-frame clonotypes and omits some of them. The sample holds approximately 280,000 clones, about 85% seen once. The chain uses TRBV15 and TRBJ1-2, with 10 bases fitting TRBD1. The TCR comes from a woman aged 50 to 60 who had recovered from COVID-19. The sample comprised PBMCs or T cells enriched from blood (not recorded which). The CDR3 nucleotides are TGTGCCACCAGCGCCGGGACAGGGGAATTTGGCTACACCTTC. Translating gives CATSAGTGEFGYTF.